The 18 T cell receptor beta chains below come from one sample, sequenced in a study of CDR3 diversity in severe acne. One entry per CDR3 protein results from TCRdb running MiXCR on the PCR reads. The sample has about 90,000 distinct CDR3 sequences, 45% to 55% seen once. Specimen: blood. These receptors were obtained from a male donor with severe acne vulgaris.

This clonotype was seen a few times. This chain uses TRBV5-6 with TRBJ1-4; D not resolved. This CDR3 spans 14 amino acids. V lost 1 base to trimming and J lost 8 bases, with 12 bases between them. Germline assignment: CDR1 SGHDT and CDR2 YYEEEE. CDR3 sequence: CASSLKGSGEKLFF. In nucleotides, the CDR3 is TGTGCCAGCAGCTTGAAGGGTTCGGGCGAAAAACTGTTTTTT.

Concerning this clonotype: At one boundary the junction diverges from the germline segment, which might be a read error. The chain is built from TRBV5-6 and TRBJ1-1; D call uncertain. This CDR3 has 11 residues. The germline CDR1 and CDR2 sequences are SGHDT and YYEEEE. The CDR3 loop is CASNLGPEAFF. The CDR3 bases are TGTGCCAGCAACTTGGGTCCTGAAGCTTTCTTT.

The J gene is TRBJ1-2, the V gene TRBV9; 10 bases match TRBD1. This CDR3 comprises 15 residues. Germline CDR1 is SGDLS and CDR2 is YYNGEE. V gave up 4 bases and J gave up 8 bases; unmatched junction bases: 11. CDR3 sequence: CASSSDGTGEFGYTF. CDR3 sequence (DNA): TGTGCCAGCAGCTCCGACGGGACAGGGGAGTTCGGCTACACCTTC.

This clonotype was recorded many times. The chain has TRBV7-9 and TRBJ1-3; no clear D. Germline V gene data show CDR1 as SEHNR and CDR2 as FQNEAQ (reference sequence). The V and J ends lost 2 bases and 9 bases respectively, with 14 bases between them. CDR3 size: 14 residues. The CDR3 DNA reads as TGTGCCAGCAGCTTAACCGGGGTTGTGGGCACCATATATTTT. Amino acid sequence: CASSLTGVVGTIYF.

This clonotype was observed many times. V usage is TRBV7-3 and J usage is TRBJ2-1, with 9 bases that match TRBD2. Trimming at V came to 4 bases and at J to 8 bases, leaving 9 bases not matched to a gene. The V gene's germline CDR1 is SGHTA and CDR2 FQGTGA. The CDR3 has 15 amino acids. For the CDR3, the DNA is TGTGCCAGCAGCTCGACGGGACTAGCAGATCATGAGCAGTTCTTC. It is translated as CASSSTGLADHEQFF.

The chain recombines TRBV10-1 with TRBJ2-5; D might be TRBD2 (6 bases). With 4 bases removed from V and 5 bases from J, the gap between germline ends came to 14 bases. Germline-derived CDR1 and CDR2 are WNHNN and SYGVQD (reference sequence). The CDR3 extends over 14 amino acids. The CDR3 protein is CASSGTGARETQYF. DNA of the CDR3: TGCGCCAGCAGTGGGACGGGAGCTCGCGAGACCCAGTACTTC.

This clonotype has a count of ten or more. J is TRBJ1-2 and V is TRBV7-9, with D maybe TRBD1 (6 bases). The CDR3 covers 14 residues. The germline V gene encodes CDR1 SEHNR and CDR2 FQNEAQ (reference sequence). The germline V and J ends were trimmed by 4 bases and 3 bases, with 12 bases remaining between them. The CDR3 DNA follows: TGTGCCAGCAGCTCCCAGGGGAAGGACTATGGCTACACCTTC. Translated: CASSSQGKDYGYTF.

This rearrangement joins TRBV10-2 to TRBJ1-2; D unresolved. Trimming shortened V by 3 bases and J by 1 base, and 9 bases separated the two germline ends. CDR3 length equals 14 residues. CDR1 and CDR2 from the germline V gene are WSHSY and SAAADI. The CDR3 is CASSDDSGNYGYTF. CDR3 in DNA: TGCGCCAGCAGTGATGATAGCGGTAACTATGGCTACACCTTC.

As for this clonotype: A read error may produce the germline difference seen at one junction end. The J gene is TRBJ2-7, the V gene TRBV4-3; D is ambiguous. The CDR3 length is 15 residues. CDR1 and CDR2 (germline): LGHNA, YSLEER. CDR3 sequence reads: CASSRDHESSYGQYF. The CDR3 region has the DNA TGCGCCAGCAGCCGCGACCACGAAAGCTCCTACGGGCAGTACTTC.

As regards this clonotype: This CDR3 fails to terminate in the conserved phenylalanine or tryptophan, so it likely reflects a read error. The limits of the CDR3 on the DNA are not certain, so only TCRdb's listed CDR3 is given. The chain uses TRBV11-1 and TRBJ1-4. The germline gives CDR1 SGHAT, CDR2 FQDESV (reference sequence). Both ends counted, the CDR3 spans 10 residues. CDR3: CASSPGTSGI.

The genes are TRBV6-5 and TRBJ2-1; 11 bases line up with TRBD2. With 7 bases clipped from V and 9 bases from J, the junction kept 8 bases outside the gene matches. This CDR3 has 14 amino acids. Germline V CDR1 and CDR2: MNHEY, SVGAGI. In nucleotides, the CDR3 is TGTGCCAGCACCCACGGGACTAGCGGCATTGAGCAGTTCTTC. Translating gives CASTHGTSGIEQFF.

As to this clonotype: Being one base from a much bigger clone, this may be a read error. The chain carries TRBV6-4 and TRBJ2-3; 8 bases line up with TRBD2. The CDR3 sequence is 14 residues long. The germline CDR1 and CDR2 sequences are MRHNA and SNTAGT. The DNA for the CDR3 is TGTGCCAGCAGTGACTCTAGCGGGGCAGATAGGCAGTATTTT. Translation: CASSDSSGADRQYF.

The chain joins TRBV4-3 to TRBJ1-6; 8 bases are a match to TRBD1. The CDR3 runs 17 residues. With V trimmed by 4 bases and J by 0 bases, 5 bases remained unmatched. Germline assignment: CDR1 LGHNA and CDR2 YSLEER. The CDR3 loop reads CASSLDRASSYNSPLHF. CDR3 in DNA: TGCGCCAGCAGCCTGGACAGGGCGAGCTCCTATAATTCACCCCTCCACTTT.

The chain has TRBV20-1 and TRBJ2-1; 13 positions match TRBD2. This CDR3 has 15 residues. V lost 1 base to trimming and J lost 7 bases; unmatched junction nucleotides: 4. CDR1 is DFQATT, CDR2 SNEGSKA, per germline (reference sequence). This CDR3 reads CSARGTSGRGNEQFF. For the CDR3, the DNA is TGCAGTGCTAGAGGGACTAGCGGGAGAGGAAATGAGCAGTTCTTC.

A word on this clonotype: A read error is possible here, since a much larger clone lies one base away. The V and J genes are TRBV19 and TRBJ2-2; possibly TRBD1 for D (5 bases). In germline, CDR1 is LNHDA, CDR2 SQIVND (reference sequence). This CDR3 has 13 residues. CDR3 sequence: CASSKGNAGELFF. CDR3 nucleotides: TGTGCCAGTAGCAAGGGGAACGCCGGGGAGCTGTTTTTT.

The CDR3 spells CASSSGIGGYEQYF. The CDR3 DNA is TGTGCCAGTAGCTCCGGGATTGGTGGCTACGAGCAGTACTTC. The chain is built from TRBV19 and TRBJ2-7, with a tentative D call TRBD2 (5 bases). Germline V gene sequence: CDR1 LNHDA, CDR2 SQIVND (reference sequence). The CDR3 length is 14 residues. The V end was cut by 6 bases, the J end by 3 bases, with 15 bases between.

This clonotype was detected once. The chain uses TRBV7-9 and TRBJ2-7; D is possibly TRBD2 (6 bases). The CDR3 contains 13 residues. V lost 6 bases to trimming and J lost 7 bases, with 16 bases between them. Germline loops: CDR1 SEHNR, CDR2 FQNEAQ (reference sequence). The CDR3 is CASRSSRGEEQYF. CDR3 DNA: TGTGCCAGCAGGTCCTCGCGGGGAGAAGAGCAGTACTTC.

This chain connects TRBV15 to TRBJ1-5; TRBD1 is a possible D gene (5 bases). CDR3 size: 16 residues. CDR1 LNHNV and CDR2 YYDKDF come from the germline V gene (reference sequence). V shed 3 bases and J shed 0 bases, with 12 bases lying between them. The CDR3 protein is CATSRGRENSNQPQHF. In DNA, the CDR3 is TGTGCCACCAGCAGGGGCAGGGAAAATAGCAATCAGCCCCAGCATTTT.